The 22 T cell receptor beta chains presented below share a single source sample, sequenced in a study of T cell responses to AZD1222 COVID-19 vaccine. The repertoire was sequenced with immunoSEQ multiplex PCR; TCRdb's copy has only in-frame clones and lacks some. Among tens of thousands of clones listed, 83% were seen once. The source was peripheral blood, collected on day 0 of AZD1222 vaccination. The receptors stem from an adult in good health.

In this sample, this clone turned up once. The chain employs TRBV19 and TRBJ2-1; no clear D. Trimming left V 5 bases short and J 5 bases short, with 25 bases between. The CDR3 length is 18 residues. Germline V CDR1 and CDR2: LNHDA, SQIVND (reference sequence). The CDR3: CASSQIPSPFPLDNEQFF. CDR3 bases: TGTGCCAGTAGTCAAATCCCGTCGCCCTTCCCGCTTGACAATGAGCAGTTCTTC.

This chain joins TRBV7-2 and TRBJ2-1; D is tentatively TRBD1 or TRBD2 (6 bases each). The CDR3 has 14 amino acids. The germline V gene encodes CDR1 SGHTA and CDR2 FQGNSA. V dropped 3 bases and J dropped 2 bases, with 8 bases sitting between them. The CDR3 coding sequence is TGTGCCAGCAGCTTGAGGGGGGCCTACAATGAGCAGTTCTTC. Protein: CASSLRGAYNEQFF.

The chain uses TRBV28 and TRBJ2-2; D unresolved. V was trimmed by 5 bases and J by 8 bases, leaving 9 bases between them. The CDR3 has 12 residues. Germline V lookup: CDR1 MDHEN, CDR2 SYDVKM. CDR3 in DNA: TGTGCCAGCAGTATCCCTTTTGGGGAGCTGTTTTTT. Translating it yields CASSIPFGELFF.

This clone was counted a few times. V and J are TRBV6-5 and TRBJ2-1; unclear D gene. Germline values: CDR1 MNHEY, CDR2 SVGAGI. V shed 0 bases and J shed 12 bases, with 12 bases lying between them. This CDR3 contains 13 residues. The CDR3 DNA sequence: TGTGCCAGCAGTTACTCGAAGGGCCCCCTGCAGTTCTTC. Encoded protein: CASSYSKGPLQFF.

The chain links TRBV4-2 to TRBJ2-1; 7 positions agree with TRBD2. The CDR3 covers 16 residues. From germline, CDR1 is LGHNA and CDR2 YNFKEQ. Unmatched junction bases numbered 20, after V lost 9 bases and J lost 9 bases. CDR3 in amino acids: CASRLAPGVGGSEQFF. CDR3 DNA: TGTGCCAGTCGACTAGCCCCGGGAGTGGGGGGATCTGAGCAGTTCTTC.

This chain uses TRBV6-5 with TRBJ1-1; TRBD1 matches at 7 bases. With V trimmed by 6 bases and J by 1 base, 2 bases remained unmatched. This CDR3 is 13 amino acids long. The germline V gene encodes CDR1 MNHEY and CDR2 SVGAGI. DNA for the CDR3: TGTGCCAGCAGGGGACAGCCGAACACTGAAGCTTTCTTT. This codes for CASRGQPNTEAFF.

The gene calls are TRBV4-1 and TRBJ1-2; D is possibly TRBD1 (5 bases). Germline CDR1 MGHRA, CDR2 YSYEKL. This CDR3 is built from 15 residues. Deletions cut 2 bases from V and 2 bases from J, with 12 bases between. The CDR3 coding sequence is TGCGCCAGCAGCCAATCGACAGCTGAAAACTATGGCTACACCTTC. Translating it yields CASSQSTAENYGYTF.

About this clone itself: One end of the junction fails to match germline, which may point to a read error. The genes are TRBV7-7 and TRBJ2-6; D is possibly TRBD1 (6 bases). This CDR3 spans 19 amino acids. Germline CDR1 reads SSHAT; CDR2 reads FNYEAQ (reference sequence). CDR3 coding DNA: TGTGCTAGCAGCTTAGAAGTGGCTGGGGGCCCGTCTGGGGCCAACGTCCTGACTTTC. It codes for CASSLEVAGGPSGANVLTF.

This sequence joins TRBV7-8 and TRBJ1-6; no definite D call. The CDR3 covers 14 residues. Trimming left V 5 bases short and J 7 bases short, with 12 bases between. Germline V gene sequence: CDR1 SGHVS, CDR2 FQNEAQ. CDR3 nucleotide sequence: TGTGCCAGCAGCCCTGTGGCAGGCAATTCACCCCTCCACTTT. Its translation: CASSPVAGNSPLHF.

The chain combines TRBV30 with TRBJ2-7; TRBD1 matches at 8 bases. The CDR3 has 13 residues. Trimming cost V 6 bases and J 5 bases; bases outside gene matches: 9. Germline-derived CDR1 and CDR2 are GTSNPN and SVGIG (reference sequence). The CDR3 here is CACHGQGYNEQYF. Written as DNA, the CDR3 is TGTGCCTGCCACGGACAGGGATACAACGAGCAGTACTTC.

The CDR3 spells CASTLQGVTNTGELFF. The CDR3 DNA follows: TGTGCCAGTACGCTCCAGGGAGTCACGAACACCGGGGAGCTGTTTTTT. V gene TRBV19 combines with J gene TRBJ2-2, with D possibly called TRBD1 or TRBD2 (5 bases each). The CDR3 is made up of 16 amino acids. The V gene lost 7 bases and the J gene lost 0 bases, with 15 bases spanning the gap. Per germline, CDR1 LNHDA and CDR2 SQIVND (reference sequence).

The chain carries TRBV4-1 and TRBJ2-3; perhaps TRBD1 as D (5 bases). The CDR3 consists of 14 residues. The V end was cut by 1 base, the J end by 2 bases, with 7 bases between. The germline V gene encodes CDR1 MGHRA and CDR2 YSYEKL. In nucleotides, the CDR3 is TGCGCCAGCAGCCAAGTCAGGGTCACAGATACGCAGTATTTT. Its protein is CASSQVRVTDTQYF.

This clone was found a few times. Here the CDR3 DNA reads TGTGCCAGCAGTTTAATTGGACAGTTCTACTCTGGGGCCAACGTCCTGACTTTC. Encoded protein: CASSLIGQFYSGANVLTF. The chain has TRBV28 and TRBJ2-6; a weak D match, TRBD1 (6 bases). V was cut by 2 bases and J by 0 bases, with 14 bases left in between. CDR1 and CDR2 (germline): MDHEN, SYDVKM. The CDR3 is 18 residues long.

The J gene is TRBJ1-4, the V gene TRBV7-2; possible D gene TRBD1, 6 bases. This CDR3 comprises 14 residues. V lost 3 bases, J lost 7 bases, and 12 bases lay in between. The germline gives CDR1 SGHTA, CDR2 FQGNSA. CDR3 amino acids: CASSLGGPSEKLFF. CDR3 DNA: TGTGCCAGCAGCTTGGGGGGGCCTAGTGAAAAACTGTTTTTT.

CDR3 coding DNA: TGTGCCAGCAGCTCCGACAGGCCACTCTACGAGCAGTACTTC. Protein: CASSSDRPLYEQYF. The chain joins TRBV7-8 to TRBJ2-7, with D perhaps TRBD1 (6 bases). Germline V gene lookup returns CDR1 SGHVS and CDR2 FQNEAQ. Trimming removed 4 bases from V and 3 bases from J, with 13 bases in between. This CDR3 contains 14 residues.

The chain's CDR3 is CASSWGSGVYNEQFF. CDR3 nucleotide sequence: TGTGCCAGCAGTTGGGGTAGCGGGGTCTACAATGAGCAGTTCTTC. The chain carries TRBV27 and TRBJ2-1; 8 nucleotides agree with TRBD2. J gave up 3 bases and V 4 bases, and 5 bases lay outside the gene matches. The germline V gene encodes CDR1 MNHEY and CDR2 SMNVEV (reference sequence). The CDR3 contains 15 residues.

The chain combines TRBV28 with TRBJ1-3; D call uncertain. Trimming removed 5 bases at V and 2 bases at J, with 13 bases between. From germline, CDR1 is MDHEN and CDR2 SYDVKM. The CDR3 runs to 15 residues. The CDR3: CASSPRISPGNTIYF. Written as DNA, the CDR3 is TGTGCCAGCAGTCCCCGGATCAGCCCTGGAAACACCATATATTTT.

V and J are TRBV29-1 and TRBJ2-7; D is ambiguous. The ends were cut back, 5 bases at V and 3 bases at J, with 11 bases in the middle. CDR3 size: 12 residues. Germline V gives CDR1 SQVTM, CDR2 ANQGSEA. CDR3 amino acids: CSVKRTDYEQYF. CDR3 nucleotides: TGCAGCGTTAAAAGGACGGACTACGAGCAGTACTTC.

The rearrangement joins TRBV18 to TRBJ1-5, with no clear D. The CDR3 covers 15 residues. The germline CDR1 and CDR2 sequences are KGHSH and LQKENI. The V gene lost 2 bases and the J gene lost 0 bases, with 8 bases spanning the gap. For the CDR3, the DNA is TGTGCCAGCTCACCAGCCGGGAATAGCAATCAGCCCCAGCATTTT. Translation: CASSPAGNSNQPQHF.

The gene calls are TRBV7-8 and TRBJ1-2; 8 bases agree with TRBD1. Per germline, CDR1 SGHVS and CDR2 FQNEAQ. This CDR3 is 15 amino acids long. Losses at the gene ends were 4 bases for V and 2 bases for J; bases not matched to a gene: 6. CDR3 sequence: CASSSRRTGNYGYTF. DNA for the CDR3: TGTGCCAGCAGCTCTAGAAGGACAGGGAACTATGGCTACACCTTC.

This rearrangement joins TRBV5-5 to TRBJ2-1; possibly TRBD1 for D (7 bases). In germline, CDR1 is SGHKS, CDR2 YYEKEE (reference sequence). The ends were cut back, 7 bases at V and 3 bases at J, with 23 bases in the middle. This CDR3 has 17 amino acids. Here the CDR3 reads CASGQGDSKSNYNEQFF. The CDR3 DNA reads as TGTGCCAGCGGTCAGGGGGACTCCAAATCGAACTACAATGAGCAGTTCTTC.

J is TRBJ2-7 and V is TRBV7-9, with D unresolved. The CDR3 has 13 residues. The germline V gene encodes CDR1 SEHNR and CDR2 FQNEAQ (reference sequence). The V end was cut by 10 bases, the J end by 6 bases, with 19 bases between. The CDR3 DNA is TGTGCCAATAAACTCGCCCGGGCCGGCGAGCAGTACTTC. Translation: CANKLARAGEQYF.